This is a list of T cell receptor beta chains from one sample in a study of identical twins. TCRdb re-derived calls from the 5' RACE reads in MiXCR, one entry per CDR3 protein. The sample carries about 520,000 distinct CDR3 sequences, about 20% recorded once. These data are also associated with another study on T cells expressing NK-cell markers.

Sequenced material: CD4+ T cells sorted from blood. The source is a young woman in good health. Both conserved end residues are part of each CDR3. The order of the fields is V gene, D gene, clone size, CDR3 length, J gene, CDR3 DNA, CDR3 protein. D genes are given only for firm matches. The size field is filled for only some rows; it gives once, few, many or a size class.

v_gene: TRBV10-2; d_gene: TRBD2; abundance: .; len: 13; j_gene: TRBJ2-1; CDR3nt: TGCGCCAGCAGTGCGACTAGCTCAGCTGAGCAGTTCTTC; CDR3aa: CASSATSSAEQFF
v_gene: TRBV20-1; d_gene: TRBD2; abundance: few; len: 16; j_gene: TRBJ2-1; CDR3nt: TGCAGTGCTAGGACTAGCGGGGGGAGCTCCTACAATGAGCAGTTCTTC; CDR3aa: CSARTSGGSSYNEQFF
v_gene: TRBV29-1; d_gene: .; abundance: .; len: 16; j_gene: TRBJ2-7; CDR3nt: TGCAGCTTCCCCATCGGATTTGGCCACTTCTACCCCGAGCAGTACTTC; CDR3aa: CSFPIGFGHFYPEQYF
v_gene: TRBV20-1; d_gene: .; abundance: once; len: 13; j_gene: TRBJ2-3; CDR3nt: TGCAGTGCTAGGGTCGAGATTTCGGATACGCAGTATTTT; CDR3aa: CSARVEISDTQYF
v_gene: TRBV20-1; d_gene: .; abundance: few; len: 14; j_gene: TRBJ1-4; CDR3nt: TGCAGTGCTACCGCGGGTCTCAGGCCTGAAAAACTGTTTTTT; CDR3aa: CSATAGLRPEKLFF
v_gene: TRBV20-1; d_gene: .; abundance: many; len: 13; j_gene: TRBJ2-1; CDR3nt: TGCAGTGCTAGAGACCCCCTGGGGAATGAGCAGTTCTTC; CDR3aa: CSARDPLGNEQFF
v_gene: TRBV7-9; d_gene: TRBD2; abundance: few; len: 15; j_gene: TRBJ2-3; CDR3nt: TGTGCCAGCAGCTTAGGAGTCGCGGGAGCAGATACGCAGTATTTT; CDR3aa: CASSLGVAGADTQYF
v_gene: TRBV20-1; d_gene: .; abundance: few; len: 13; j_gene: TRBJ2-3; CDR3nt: TGCAGTGCTAACAGCGGGAGCACAGATACGCAGTATTTT; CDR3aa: CSANSGSTDTQYF
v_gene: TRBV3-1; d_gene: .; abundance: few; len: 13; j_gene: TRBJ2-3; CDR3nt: TGTGCCAGCAGCCACGGGGGTACAGATACGCAGTATTTT; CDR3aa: CASSHGGTDTQYF
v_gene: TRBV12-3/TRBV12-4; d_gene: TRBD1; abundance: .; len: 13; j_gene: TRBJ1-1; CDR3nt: TGTGCCAGCAGGACAGGGGTTGACACTGAAGCTTTCTTT; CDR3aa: CASRTGVDTEAFF
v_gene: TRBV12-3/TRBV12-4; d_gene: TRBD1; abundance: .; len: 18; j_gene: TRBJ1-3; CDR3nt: TGTGCCAGCATGGGCCCGGGGCAGGGGGATACGTCTGGAAACACCATATATTTT; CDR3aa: CASMGPGQGDTSGNTIYF
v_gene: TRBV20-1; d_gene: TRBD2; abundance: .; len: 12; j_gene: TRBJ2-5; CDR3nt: TGCAGTGCTAGCATGGGGGGGGAGACCCAGTACTTC; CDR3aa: CSASMGGETQYF
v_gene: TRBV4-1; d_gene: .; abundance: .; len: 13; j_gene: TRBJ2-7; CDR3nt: TGCGCCAGCAGCCAAGTACGTCAGACGGAGCAGTACTTC; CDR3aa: CASSQVRQTEQYF
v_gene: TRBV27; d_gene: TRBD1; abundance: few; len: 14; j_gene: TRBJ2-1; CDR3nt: TGTGCCTGCAGGGGGTCCTCCCCCTTAAATGAGCAGTTCTTC; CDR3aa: CACRGSSPLNEQFF
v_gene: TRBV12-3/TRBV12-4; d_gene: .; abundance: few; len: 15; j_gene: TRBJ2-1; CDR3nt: TGTGCCAGCAGTTTAGCCACGTTCTCGAGCACTGAGCAGTTCTTC; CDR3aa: CASSLATFSSTEQFF
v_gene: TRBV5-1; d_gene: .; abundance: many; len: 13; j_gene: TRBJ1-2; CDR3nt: TGCGCCAGCAGCTTGCTACCAGGGGATGGCTACACCTTC; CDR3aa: CASSLLPGDGYTF
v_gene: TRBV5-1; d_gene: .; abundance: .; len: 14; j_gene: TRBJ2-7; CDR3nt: TGCGCCAGCAGCTTGAGAGGGGAATCCTACGAGCAGTACTTC; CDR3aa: CASSLRGESYEQYF
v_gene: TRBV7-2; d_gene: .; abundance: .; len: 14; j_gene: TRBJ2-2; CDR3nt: TGTGCCAGCAGCGTTACGGGGAACACCGGGGAGCTGTTTTTT; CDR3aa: CASSVTGNTGELFF
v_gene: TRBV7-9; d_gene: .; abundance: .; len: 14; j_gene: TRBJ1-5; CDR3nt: TGTGCCAGCAGCCACCAAACGAACAATCAGCCCCAGCATTTT; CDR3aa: CASSHQTNNQPQHF
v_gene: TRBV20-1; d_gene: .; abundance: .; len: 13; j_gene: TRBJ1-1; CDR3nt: TGCAGTGCTCCGGGCCCAGCCGGCACTGAAGCTTTCTTT; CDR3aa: CSAPGPAGTEAFF
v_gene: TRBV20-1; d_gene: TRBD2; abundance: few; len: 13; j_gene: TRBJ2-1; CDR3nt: TGCAGTGCTAGCCCTAGCGGGTTGAATGAGCAGTTCTTC; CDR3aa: CSASPSGLNEQFF
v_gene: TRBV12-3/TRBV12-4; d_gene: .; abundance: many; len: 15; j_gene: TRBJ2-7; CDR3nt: TGTGCCAGCAGTCGTCTAGCGATTAGCTCCTACGAGCAGTACTTC; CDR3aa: CASSRLAISSYEQYF
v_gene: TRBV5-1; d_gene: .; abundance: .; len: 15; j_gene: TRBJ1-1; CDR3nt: TGCGCCAGCAGCTTGGGCTTGACAGGAGGGACTGAAGCTTTCTTT; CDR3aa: CASSLGLTGGTEAFF
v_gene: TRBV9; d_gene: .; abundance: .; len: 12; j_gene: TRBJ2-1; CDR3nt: TGTGCCAGCAGCGTAGGGACAAATGAGCAGTTCTTC; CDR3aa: CASSVGTNEQFF
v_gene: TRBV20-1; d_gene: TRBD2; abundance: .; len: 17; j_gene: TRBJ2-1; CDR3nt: TGCAGTGCTAGAAAAACTAGCGGGGGCTCCTACTACAATGAGCAGTTCTTC; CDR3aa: CSARKTSGGSYYNEQFF
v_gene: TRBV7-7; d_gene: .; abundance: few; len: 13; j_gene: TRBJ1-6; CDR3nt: TGTGCTAGCAGCGTGGGGGAGAATTCACCCCTCCACTTT; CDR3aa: CASSVGENSPLHF
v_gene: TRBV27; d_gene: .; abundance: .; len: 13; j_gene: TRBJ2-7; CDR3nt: TGTGCCAGCAGCCCAACACACACCTACGAGCAGTACTTC; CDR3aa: CASSPTHTYEQYF
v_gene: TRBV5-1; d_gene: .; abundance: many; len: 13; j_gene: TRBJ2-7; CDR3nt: TGCGCCAGCAGCTTGGTCGGGAGATACGAGCAGTACTTC; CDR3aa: CASSLVGRYEQYF
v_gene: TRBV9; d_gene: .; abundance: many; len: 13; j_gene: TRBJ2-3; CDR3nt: TGTGCCAGCAGCAAGGGACTTCCAGATACGCAGTATTTT; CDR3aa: CASSKGLPDTQYF
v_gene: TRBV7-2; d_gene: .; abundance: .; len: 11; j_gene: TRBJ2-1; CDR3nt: TGTGCCAGCAGCTTAAGGGTCCAGCAGTTCTTC; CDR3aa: CASSLRVQQFF
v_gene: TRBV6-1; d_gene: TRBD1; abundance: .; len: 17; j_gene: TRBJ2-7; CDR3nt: TGTGCCAGCAGTGATCGCACCGCCGGGACAGGGTTTTACGAGCAGTACTTC; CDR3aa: CASSDRTAGTGFYEQYF
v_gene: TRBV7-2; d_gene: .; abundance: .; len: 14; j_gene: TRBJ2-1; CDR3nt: TGTGCCAGCAGCTTGAGACGAATGACGAATGAGCAGTTCTTC; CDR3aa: CASSLRRMTNEQFF
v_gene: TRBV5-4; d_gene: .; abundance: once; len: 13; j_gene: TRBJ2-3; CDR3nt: TGTGCCAGCAACGTGGGGACCACAGATACGCAGTATTTT; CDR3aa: CASNVGTTDTQYF
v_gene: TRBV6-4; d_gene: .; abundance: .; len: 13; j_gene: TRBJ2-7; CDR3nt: TGTGCCAGCACCTGGGACAAAAAATACGAGCAGTACTTC; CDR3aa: CASTWDKKYEQYF
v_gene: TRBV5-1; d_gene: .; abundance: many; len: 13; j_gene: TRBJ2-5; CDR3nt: TGCGCCAGCAGCGGACAGCAGAAAGAGACCCAGTACTTC; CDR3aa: CASSGQQKETQYF
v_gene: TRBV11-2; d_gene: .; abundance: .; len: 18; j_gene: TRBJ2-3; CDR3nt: TGTGCCAGCAGCTTATATCTGGGACCCCATCTCGGCACAGATACGCAGTATTTT; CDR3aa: CASSLYLGPHLGTDTQYF
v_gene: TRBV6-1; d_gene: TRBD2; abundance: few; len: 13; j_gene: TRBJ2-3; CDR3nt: TGTGCCAGCAACCAGCGGGAGACAGATACGCAGTATTTT; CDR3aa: CASNQRETDTQYF
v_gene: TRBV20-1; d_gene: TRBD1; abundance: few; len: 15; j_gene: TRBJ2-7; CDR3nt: TGCAGTGCTGTGTCTCCTGGGACAGGGGGGAACGAGCAGTACTTC; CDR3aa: CSAVSPGTGGNEQYF
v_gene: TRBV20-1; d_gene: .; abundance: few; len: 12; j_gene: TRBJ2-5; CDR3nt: TGCAGTCCCCTAGCGACCCAAGAGACCCAGTACTTC; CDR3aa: CSPLATQETQYF
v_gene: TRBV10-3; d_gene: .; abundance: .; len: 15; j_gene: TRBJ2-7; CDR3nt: TGTGCCATCAGTGAGGTAAAGGGGACATCCTACGAGCAGTACTTC; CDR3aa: CAISEVKGTSYEQYF
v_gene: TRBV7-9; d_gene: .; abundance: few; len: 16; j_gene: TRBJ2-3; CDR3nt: TGTGCCAGCACCGGTCGGGCTAGATTATTGACAGATACGCAGTATTTT; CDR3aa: CASTGRARLLTDTQYF
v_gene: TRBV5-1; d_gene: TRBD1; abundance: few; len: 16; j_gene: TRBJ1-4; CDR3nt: TGCGCCAGCAGCTGGGACAGCGTCGCAACTAATGAAAAACTGTTTTTT; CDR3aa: CASSWDSVATNEKLFF
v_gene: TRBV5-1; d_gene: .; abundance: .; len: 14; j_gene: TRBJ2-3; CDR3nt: TGCGCCAGCGATGTCGGGGGTATCACAGATACGCAGTATTTT; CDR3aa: CASDVGGITDTQYF
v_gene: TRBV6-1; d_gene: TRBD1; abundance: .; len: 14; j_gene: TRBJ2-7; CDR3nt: TGTGCCAGCAGGGGGGACAGGGGTACCTACGAGCAGTACTTC; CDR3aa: CASRGDRGTYEQYF
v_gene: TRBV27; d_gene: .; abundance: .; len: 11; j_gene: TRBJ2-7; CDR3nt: TGTGCCACCTCCCTTCGGTACGAGCAGTACTTC; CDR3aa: CATSLRYEQYF
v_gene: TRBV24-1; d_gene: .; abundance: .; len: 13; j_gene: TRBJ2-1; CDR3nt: TGTGCCACCAGCCGGGACGAGAGCAATGAGCAGTTCTTC; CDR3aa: CATSRDESNEQFF